This T cell receptor (beta chain) was sequenced during a study of blood T cell repertoires in COVID-19. Study-level information: Acute-phase and convalescent COVID-19 samples originated in the United States, Italy and Spain. PBMCs, B-cell-depleted T cells, or T cells were the source of the cDNA or gDNA that made up the material.

Germline CDR1 reads MNHEY; CDR2 reads SMNVEV (reference sequence). V lost 5 bases and J 1 base, leaving 18 bases between the germline ends. The length of the CDR3 is 17 residues. As handled by the study authors: By means of reference gene primer amplification, nucleated cell counts were estimated. Method: immunoSEQ multiplex PCR; TCRdb's copy keeps in-frame clones and lacks some. The V and J calls and clone size come from that table; D and trimming were worked out from the DNA. Among roughly 390,000 clones, 85% were seen once, and the ten largest hold 3% to 4.5%. The chain combines TRBV27 with TRBJ1-5; a possible D gene is TRBD1 (6 bases). Sequenced sample: peripheral blood. The receptor's source is a woman aged 18-29 years with acute or convalescent COVID-19. The CDR3 nucleotides are TGTGCCAGCAGTACCGATGGGACAAGGGGAAGCAATCAGCCCCAGCATTTT. Translated: CASSTDGTRGSNQPQHF.